Presented here are 8 T cell receptor beta chains from one specimen sequenced in a study of blood T cell repertoires in COVID-19. Generated by immunoSEQ multiplex PCR, the TCRdb table keeps only in-frame clones and is missing some. Of a few hundred thousand clones listed, about 87% are singletons. Material: peripheral blood. These receptor sequences come from a woman aged 50 to 65 with COVID-19, enrolled during active disease.

This rearrangement joins TRBV18 to TRBJ2-7, with a possible D match to TRBD2 (5 bases). The CDR3 spans 14 residues. Trimming cost V 3 bases and J 2 bases, with 11 bases left between them. Germline V CDR1 and CDR2: KGHSH, LQKENI. The CDR3 spells CASSPPGTAYEQYF. The CDR3 DNA follows: TGTGCCAGCTCACCCCCGGGAACCGCCTACGAGCAGTACTTC.

Here the CDR3 reads CASSPPATGEAFF. In nucleotides, the CDR3 is TGTGCCAGCAGCCCCCCCGCGACAGGGGAAGCTTTCTTT. This sequence joins TRBV5-4 and TRBJ1-1, with 7 positions matching TRBD1. The germline V gene has CDR1 SGHNT and CDR2 YYREEE (reference sequence). This CDR3 contains 13 residues. Trimming took 4 bases from V and 8 from J; bases not matched to a gene: 8. Drawing the rest from reference TRBV5-4 and TRBJ1-1, the complete variable domain is ETGVTQSPTHLIKTRGQQVTLRCSSQSGHNTVSWYQQALGQGPQFIFQYYREEENGRGNFPPRFSGLQFPNYSSELNVNALELDDSALYLCASSPPATGEAFFGQGTRLTVV.

CDR3 DNA sequence: TGTGCCACCAGTGCCAGTAATCAAGAGACCCAGTACTTC. This translates into CATSASNQETQYF. V gene TRBV24-1 combines with J gene TRBJ2-5; D is ambiguous. This CDR3 spans 13 amino acids. Trimming shortened V by 5 bases and J by 2 bases, and 8 bases separated the two germline ends. From germline, CDR1 is KGHDR and CDR2 SFDVKD.

The CDR3: CASSQAGLLNAPQHF. Written as DNA, the CDR3 is TGTGCCAGCAGCCAAGCGGGACTTCTCAATGCGCCCCAGCATTTT. The chain employs TRBV14 and TRBJ1-5; TRBD1 is a possible D gene (5 bases). CDR1 is SGHDN and CDR2 is FVKESK in the germline V gene. The CDR3 runs to 15 residues. V lost 1 base, J lost 9 bases, and 16 bases lay in between.

This clone was seen a single time. The rearrangement joins TRBV10-3 to TRBJ1-1; the D gene is possibly TRBD1 (5 bases). CDR1 is ENHRY, CDR2 SYGVKD, per germline. The CDR3 covers 13 residues. Deletions cut 6 bases from V and 5 bases from J, with 13 bases between. CDR3 sequence: CAISGREGTEAFF. The CDR3 DNA sequence: TGTGCCATCAGCGGGAGGGAGGGGACTGAAGCTTTCTTT.

V usage is TRBV7-9 and J usage is TRBJ2-1; D is perhaps TRBD2 (6 bases). With 5 bases removed from V and 2 bases from J, the gap between germline ends came to 10 bases. CDR3 length: 14 residues. The germline V gene has CDR1 SEHNR and CDR2 FQNEAQ (reference sequence). For the CDR3, the DNA is TGTGCCAGCAGCCGAGGCGGGACCTACAATGAGCAGTTCTTC. Translated, it gives CASSRGGTYNEQFF.

V and J are TRBV19 and TRBJ2-1; 8 bases align to TRBD2. The CDR3 spans 14 residues. Germline V gene lookup returns CDR1 LNHDA and CDR2 SQIVND (reference sequence). Trimming cost V 5 bases and J 2 bases; bases outside gene matches: 2. This chain's CDR3 is CASSDGRAYNEQFF. The CDR3 nucleotides are TGTGCCAGTAGTGACGGGAGGGCCTACAATGAGCAGTTCTTC.

This clone was observed once. This chain connects TRBV3-1 (or the pseudogene TRBV3-2) to TRBJ2-2; D remains ambiguous. The germline V and J ends were trimmed by 1 base and 4 bases, with 10 bases remaining between them. CDR3 size: 15 residues. The V gene's germline CDR1 is LGHDT and CDR2 YNNKEL (reference sequence). CDR3 protein: CASSQGQELTGELFF. The CDR3 nucleotides read TGTGCCAGCAGCCAAGGACAAGAGCTCACCGGGGAGCTGTTTTTT.